This T cell receptor (beta chain) was observed in a study of blood T cell repertoires in COVID-19. Study overall: The study drew acute and convalescent COVID-19 samples from the United States, Italy and Spain. T cells, B-cell-depleted T cells, or PBMCs provided the cDNA or gDNA that served as material.

With 5 bases removed from V and 6 bases from J, the gap between germline ends came to 17 bases. CDR3 length: 15 amino acids. Germline CDR1 reads LNHDA; CDR2 reads SQIVND (reference sequence). The table came from immunoSEQ multiplex PCR; TCRdb's copy has only in-frame clones and leaves some out. The table lists some 95,000 clones, 75% to 90% of them singletons, with 0.95% to 1.5% in the top ten. Sequenced: peripheral blood. The sequence was obtained from an elderly man with active or convalescent COVID-19. The gene calls are TRBV19 and TRBJ1-5; maybe TRBD1 (5 bases). CDR3 nucleotide sequence: TGTGCCAGTAGTGAAACAGGTCAGGCATCTCAGCCCCAGCATTTT. Encoded protein: CASSETGQASQPQHF.